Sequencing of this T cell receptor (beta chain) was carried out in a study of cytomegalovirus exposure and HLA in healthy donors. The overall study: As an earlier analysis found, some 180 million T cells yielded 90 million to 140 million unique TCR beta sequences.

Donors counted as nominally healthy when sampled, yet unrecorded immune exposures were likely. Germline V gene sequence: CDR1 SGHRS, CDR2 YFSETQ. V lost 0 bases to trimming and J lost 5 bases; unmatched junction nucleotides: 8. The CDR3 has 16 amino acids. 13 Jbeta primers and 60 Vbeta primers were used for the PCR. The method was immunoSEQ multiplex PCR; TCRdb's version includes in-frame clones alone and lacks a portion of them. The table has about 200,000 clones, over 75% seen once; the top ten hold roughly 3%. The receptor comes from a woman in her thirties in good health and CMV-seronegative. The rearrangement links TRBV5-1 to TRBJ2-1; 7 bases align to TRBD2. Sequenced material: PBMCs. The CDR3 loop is CASSLVGLAENNEQFF. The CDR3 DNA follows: TGCGCCAGCAGCTTGGTTGGGCTAGCGGAAAACAATGAGCAGTTCTTC.